The 24 T cell receptor beta chains below were found in one sample sequenced in a study of cytomegalovirus exposure and HLA in healthy donors. PCR primers comprised 60 Vbeta and 13 Jbeta primers. Produced via immunoSEQ multiplex PCR; TCRdb's table is partial and in-frame only. This sample yields about 150,000 clones, of which 70% to 90% are seen a single time; 5.5% to 6.5% belongs to the top ten. Sequenced sample: PBMCs. The receptors stem from a woman between 40 and 50 years old in good health and CMV-seropositive.

The V gene is TRBV5-1, the J gene TRBJ2-3, with 7 positions matching TRBD1. CDR1 is SGHRS, CDR2 YFSETQ, per germline. V was pared by 1 base and J by 2 bases, with 7 bases of the junction left unmatched. The CDR3 extends over 16 amino acids. DNA of the CDR3: TGCGCCAGCAGCTTGAATCCGGGACAGAACACAGATACGCAGTATTTT. Translation: CASSLNPGQNTDTQYF.

V usage is TRBV25-1 and J usage is TRBJ2-2; no firm D call. V shed 8 bases and J shed 1 base, with 8 bases lying between them. Germline V gives CDR1 MGHDK, CDR2 SYGVNS. There are 13 residues in the CDR3. The CDR3 region has the DNA TGTGCCAGCCGACGACTGAACACCGGGGAGCTGTTTTTT. The encoded protein is CASRRLNTGELFF.

The CDR3 DNA follows: TGTGCCAGCAGCCGACGCCCTTTCCGACAGGGGATCCACGAGCAGTACTTC. This translates into CASSRRPFRQGIHEQYF. The V call is TRBV13, the J call TRBJ2-7; 8 bases are shared with TRBD1. The CDR3 is 17 amino acids. The V gene's germline CDR1 is PRHDT and CDR2 FYEKMQ (reference sequence). Germline trimming cut 5 bases from V and 5 bases from J; bases unmatched to any gene: 17.

The rearrangement links TRBV4-2 to TRBJ2-1, with D maybe TRBD2 (5 bases). CDR1 and CDR2 from the germline V gene are LGHNA and YNFKEQ. Deletions cut 4 bases from V and 0 bases from J, with 10 bases between. The CDR3 runs 15 residues. The CDR3 nucleotides are TGTGCCAGCAGCCCAGAGGGCGCCTCCTACAATGAGCAGTTCTTC. This translates into CASSPEGASYNEQFF.

This chain uses TRBV11-3 with TRBJ2-3, with a tentative D call TRBD2 (5 bases). The germline V gene has CDR1 SGHNT and CDR2 YENEEA. V lost 4 bases to trimming and J lost 4 bases, with 12 bases between them. There are 14 residues in the CDR3. The CDR3 DNA reads TGTGCCAGCAGCTACCGAGAGGGCTCAGATACGCAGTATTTT. Translation: CASSYREGSDTQYF.

This clone was picked up a small number of times. The rearrangement uses TRBV9 and TRBJ2-7; TRBD2 matches 10 bases. The CDR3 extends over 14 amino acids. With V trimmed by 4 bases and J by 9 bases, 10 bases remained unmatched. Germline V gene lookup returns CDR1 SGDLS and CDR2 YYNGEE. The CDR3 sequence: CASSLILAGGPQYF. DNA for the CDR3: TGTGCCAGCAGCTTAATTTTAGCGGGAGGCCCGCAGTACTTC.

This chain uses TRBV30 with TRBJ2-5, with TRBD1 matching over 8 bases. The V and J ends lost 3 bases and 5 bases, in that order; junction bases with no gene match: 2. Germline lookup yields CDR1 GTSNPN and CDR2 SVGIG (reference sequence). The CDR3 sequence is 12 residues long. The CDR3 reads CAWRRQGETQYF. The CDR3 nucleotides are TGTGCCTGGAGAAGACAGGGGGAGACCCAGTACTTC.

This clone was detected once. This chain connects TRBV7-8 to TRBJ2-5; weak D call: TRBD2 (6 bases). CDR1 and CDR2 from the germline V gene are SGHVS and FQNEAQ. Trimming cost V 5 bases and J 4 bases, with 14 bases left between them. This CDR3 region has 14 residues. In nucleotides, the CDR3 is TGTGCCAGCAGCCGCGGGACCCTGGGAGAGACCCAGTACTTC. It yields the protein CASSRGTLGETQYF.

The gene calls are TRBV2 and TRBJ1-4; D unclear. The CDR3 is 17 residues long. The V gene lost 6 bases and the J gene lost 3 bases, with 20 bases spanning the gap. The germline V gene encodes CDR1 SNHLY and CDR2 FYNNEI. CDR3: CASRRPGEGEANEKLFF. The DNA for the CDR3 is TGTGCCAGCAGGAGACCTGGGGAGGGAGAGGCTAATGAAAAACTGTTTTTT.

The sample holds one count of this clone. The chain uses TRBV27 and TRBJ2-1; no firm D call. The CDR3 sequence is 15 residues long. The V end lost 0 bases, the J end lost 6 bases, and 12 bases lay between the germline ends. In germline, CDR1 is MNHEY, CDR2 SMNVEV (reference sequence). CDR3 residues: CASSLSRVSVNEQFF. The CDR3 DNA reads as TGTGCCAGCAGTTTATCCCGAGTCTCGGTCAATGAGCAGTTCTTC.

CDR3 loop: CASSELGGEQYF. The DNA for the CDR3 is TGTGCCAGCAGTGAATTGGGGGGCGAGCAGTACTTC. The chain combines TRBV6-1 with TRBJ2-7, with D tentatively TRBD2 (6 bases). The germline V gene has CDR1 MNHNS and CDR2 SASEGT. V gave up 2 bases and J gave up 6 bases, with 8 bases separating them. CDR3 length: 12 amino acids.

This clone was observed a single time. V and J are TRBV5-1 and TRBJ2-3; 8 bases agree with TRBD2. V shed 0 bases, J shed 3 bases, and the junction held 0 bases outside the gene matches. The CDR3 contains 14 residues. The germline CDR1 and CDR2 sequences are SGHRS and YFSETQ. The CDR3 region is CASSLGGGTDTQYF. The CDR3 DNA reads TGCGCCAGCAGCTTGGGCGGGGGGACAGATACGCAGTATTTT.

This clone was seen a handful of times. The CDR3 coding sequence is TGTGCCATCAGAACAACCAGGGGTTTTGGAAACACCATATATTTT. Its protein is CAIRTTRGFGNTIYF. The chain couples TRBV10-3 to TRBJ1-3; perhaps TRBD1 as D (6 bases). The V and J ends lost 6 bases and 3 bases respectively, with 15 bases between them. Germline loops: CDR1 ENHRY, CDR2 SYGVKD. This CDR3 region has 15 residues.

About this clone itself: Compared with germline, one end of the junction differs, possibly owing to a read error. J is TRBJ2-7 and V is TRBV7-9; D not resolved. The CDR3 has 12 residues. Germline CDR1 is SEHNR and CDR2 is FQNEAQ (reference sequence). For the CDR3, the DNA is TGTTCCAGCAGCCTCTCGGGCTACGAGCAGTACTTC. Amino acid sequence: CSSSLSGYEQYF.

This sequence joins TRBV7-6 and TRBJ2-7, with D perhaps matching TRBD2 (7 bases). This CDR3 has 15 amino acids. V lost 4 bases, J lost 0 bases, and 13 bases lay in between. Germline V gene sequence: CDR1 SGHVS, CDR2 FNYEAQ. This CDR3 is CASSSLGGPSYEQYF. The DNA of the CDR3 is TGTGCCAGCAGCTCTCTGGGGGGGCCCTCCTACGAGCAGTACTTC.

This clone was seen only a few times. The gene calls are TRBV12-5 and TRBJ1-1; maybe TRBD1 (6 bases). This CDR3 comprises 13 residues. The V gene's germline CDR1 is LGHNT and CDR2 FRNRAP. Trimming shortened V by 4 bases and J by 4 bases, and 10 bases separated the two germline ends. CDR3 amino acids: CASGWTEGTEAFF. CDR3 bases: TGTGCTAGTGGTTGGACAGAGGGCACTGAAGCTTTCTTT.

The V and J genes are TRBV30 and TRBJ2-1, with TRBD2 as a possible D gene (5 bases). The CDR3 spans 17 residues. Trimming cost V 0 bases and J 8 bases, with 23 bases left between them. Germline lookup yields CDR1 GTSNPN and CDR2 SVGIG (reference sequence). The CDR3 sequence: CAWSVPAPGSRVDEQFF. The CDR3 DNA reads as TGTGCCTGGAGTGTACCGGCCCCCGGTTCGCGGGTGGATGAGCAGTTCTTC.

This chain joins TRBV5-4 and TRBJ2-1, with TRBD2 matching over 15 bases. This CDR3 region has 17 residues. V was clipped by 4 bases and J by 2 bases; unmatched bases: 4. The germline CDR1 and CDR2 sequences are SGHNT and YYREEE (reference sequence). The CDR3 protein is CASSPGTSGRPYNEQFF. The CDR3 DNA sequence: TGTGCCAGCAGCCCCGGGACTAGCGGGAGGCCCTACAATGAGCAGTTCTTC.

The chain combines TRBV7-2 with TRBJ2-1, with a tentative D call TRBD2 (6 bases). Trimming removed 0 bases at V and 6 bases at J, with 9 bases between. The CDR3 covers 14 residues. Germline V gives CDR1 SGHTA, CDR2 FQGNSA. For the CDR3, the DNA is TGTGCCAGCAGCTTAGCGGGAGGCCTCAATGAGCAGTTCTTC. Protein: CASSLAGGLNEQFF.

V usage is TRBV30 and J usage is TRBJ2-7, with 8 nucleotides matching TRBD2. The V segment lost 1 base and the J segment 4 bases; nucleotides outside the gene matches: 12. This CDR3 comprises 16 residues. Per the germline V gene, CDR1 is GTSNPN and CDR2 is SVGIG (reference sequence). The CDR3: CAWSAPIAGPGYEQYF. In DNA, the CDR3 is TGTGCCTGGAGTGCACCGATAGCGGGACCGGGATACGAGCAGTACTTC.

This rearrangement joins TRBV7-8 to TRBJ1-5; TRBD1 aligns across 9 bases. Germline V gene lookup returns CDR1 SGHVS and CDR2 FQNEAQ. CDR3 length: 15 amino acids. The J segment lost 4 bases and the V segment lost 3 bases, leaving 4 bases of the junction unmatched. The DNA of the CDR3 is TGTGCCAGCAGCTTCGACGGGACAGGGAATCAGCCCCAGCATTTT. This sequence encodes CASSFDGTGNQPQHF.

The chain is built from TRBV6-5 and TRBJ2-5; TRBD2 is a possible D gene (5 bases). V gave up 6 bases and J gave up 1 base, with 9 bases separating them. The CDR3 runs 13 residues. Germline V lookup: CDR1 MNHEY, CDR2 SVGAGI. CDR3 loop: CASSRGPQETQYF. CDR3 coding DNA: TGTGCCAGCAGCCGCGGGCCCCAAGAGACCCAGTACTTC.

The CDR3 nucleotides read TGCGCCAGCAGCTTCGGACAGATTTACGAGCAGTACTTC. Protein product: CASSFGQIYEQYF. The chain recombines TRBV5-1 with TRBJ2-7; perhaps TRBD1 as D (6 bases). V was trimmed by 2 bases and J by 4 bases, leaving 10 bases between them. CDR1 is SGHRS, CDR2 YFSETQ, per germline. The CDR3 extends over 13 amino acids.

The chain recombines TRBV27 with TRBJ2-3; D may be TRBD1 (5 bases). CDR3 length: 14 amino acids. Trimming removed 6 bases at V and 4 bases at J, with 14 bases between. Germline V gene lookup returns CDR1 MNHEY and CDR2 SMNVEV (reference sequence). CDR3 in DNA: TGTGCCAGCAGGAGACAGCTCCTGGCAGATACGCAGTATTTT. It is translated as CASRRQLLADTQYF.